Sequencing of this T cell receptor (beta chain) was carried out in a study of tumor-infiltrating lymphocytes in primary liver carcinoma. Study-level points and caveats: Compared with tumor region pairs, tumor-adjacent and tumor-blood pairs overlapped less.

TCR beta cDNA was made from approximately 540 ng total RNA with a constant-region primer. A slightly modified ARM-PCR protocol with three nested multiplex PCR rounds produced these TCR beta libraries. Each of the first two PCR rounds ran roughly 9 cycles with TRBV1-TRBV30 forward and C-beta reverse primers. From the multiplex PCR reads, TCRdb called clonotypes with MiXCR, one entry per CDR3 protein. The sample yields 40,000 to 60,000 distinct CDR3 sequences, about two thirds seen once. CDR1 is SGHAT, CDR2 FQNNGV, per germline. J was trimmed by 0 bases and V by 3 bases; bases with no gene match: 8. The CDR3 has 17 residues. Co-extraction of RNA and DNA was performed on roughly 20-31 mg of unsorted bulk tissue. In this sample, this clonotype is medium-sized (0.01 to 0.1%). What it recognizes is unknown.

Source material: liver tumor tissue from sampling region 5. The subset was: tumor region T5, tumor centre. The clonotype originates from a man between 40 and 49 years old with primary liver carcinoma and hepatitis B virus infection. The chain couples TRBV11-2 to TRBJ2-1, with 7 bases matching TRBD1. The CDR3 protein is CASSLGTVGSSYNEQFF. The CDR3 nucleotides are TGTGCCAGCAGCTTGGGGACAGTAGGGAGCTCCTACAATGAGCAGTTCTTC.